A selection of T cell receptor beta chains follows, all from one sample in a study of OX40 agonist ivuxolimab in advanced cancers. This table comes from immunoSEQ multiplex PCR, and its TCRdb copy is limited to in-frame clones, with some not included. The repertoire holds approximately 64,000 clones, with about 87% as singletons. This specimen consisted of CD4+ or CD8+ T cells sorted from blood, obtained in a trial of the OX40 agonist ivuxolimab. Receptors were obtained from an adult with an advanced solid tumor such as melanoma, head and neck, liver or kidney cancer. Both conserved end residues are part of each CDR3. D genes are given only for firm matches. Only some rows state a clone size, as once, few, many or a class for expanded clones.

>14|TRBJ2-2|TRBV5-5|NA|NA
CASSLSGNTGELFF
TGTGCCAGCAGCTTGTCTGGGAACACCGGGGAGCTGTTTTTT
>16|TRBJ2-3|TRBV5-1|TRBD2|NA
CASSLGTGGPADTQYF
TGCGCCAGCAGCTTGGGGACGGGAGGGCCGGCAGATACGCAGTATTTT
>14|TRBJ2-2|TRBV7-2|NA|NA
CASSFTTNTGELFF
TGTGCCAGCAGCTTTACGACGAACACCGGGGAGCTGTTTTTT
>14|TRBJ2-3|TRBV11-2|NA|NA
CASSPPAPGSTQYF
TGTGCCAGCAGCCCTCCTGCCCCGGGCAGTACGCAGTATTTT
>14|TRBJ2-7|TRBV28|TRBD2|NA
CASSFSAGVGEQYF
TGTGCCAGCAGTTTTAGTGCGGGAGTGGGAGAGCAGTACTTC
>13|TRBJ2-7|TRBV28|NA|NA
CASSSTKPEGQYF
TGTGCCAGCAGTTCCACCAAGCCGGAGGGGCAGTACTTC
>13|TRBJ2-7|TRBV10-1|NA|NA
CASSRGTDYEQYF
TGCGCCAGCAGTAGGGGCACGGACTACGAGCAGTACTTC
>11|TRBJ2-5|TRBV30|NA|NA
CAWSLGETQYF
TGTGCCTGGAGCCTGGGCGAGACCCAGTACTTC
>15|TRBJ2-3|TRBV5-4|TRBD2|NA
CASSPGTSDADTQYF
TGTGCCAGCAGTCCCGGGACTAGCGATGCAGATACGCAGTATTTT
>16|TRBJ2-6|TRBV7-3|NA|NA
CASSPDRFSGANVLTF
TGTGCCAGCAGCCCGGACAGATTCTCTGGGGCCAACGTCCTGACTTTC
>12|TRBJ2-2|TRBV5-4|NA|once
CASSPDRGKLFF
TGTGCCAGCAGCCCAGACAGAGGGAAGCTGTTTTTT
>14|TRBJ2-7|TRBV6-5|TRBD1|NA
CASRPGQAFYEQYF
TGTGCCAGCAGACCGGGACAGGCCTTCTACGAGCAGTACTTC
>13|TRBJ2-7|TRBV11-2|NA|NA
CASGSVGAYEQYF
TGTGCCAGCGGATCGGTGGGGGCCTACGAGCAGTACTTC
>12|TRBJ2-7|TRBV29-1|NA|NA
CSVRGGPYEQYF
TGCAGCGTTCGAGGGGGGCCCTACGAGCAGTACTTC
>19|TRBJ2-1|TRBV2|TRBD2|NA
CASRGGLAGNRNNYNEQFF
TGTGCCAGCAGGGGAGGTCTAGCGGGAAACCGCAATAACTACAATGAGCAGTTCTTC
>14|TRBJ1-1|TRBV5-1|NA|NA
CASSLGVLDTEAFF
TGCGCCAGCAGCTTGGGGGTTCTCGACACTGAAGCTTTCTTT
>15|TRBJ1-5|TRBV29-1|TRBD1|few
CSVAGGGGADQPQHF
TGCAGCGTCGCGGGGGGAGGGGGCGCGGATCAGCCCCAGCATTTT
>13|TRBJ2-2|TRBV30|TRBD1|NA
CAGDRAGAGELFF
TGTGCCGGGGACAGGGCGGGGGCCGGGGAGCTGTTTTTT
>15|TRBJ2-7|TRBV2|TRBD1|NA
CASTGIRDSSYEQYF
TGTGCCAGCACCGGGATTCGGGACAGCTCCTACGAGCAGTACTTC
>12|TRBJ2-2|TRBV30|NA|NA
CAWSTLTGELFF
TGTGCCTGGAGTACTCTCACCGGGGAGCTGTTTTTT
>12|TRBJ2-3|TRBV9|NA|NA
CASGEDTDTQYF
TGTGCCAGCGGTGAGGATACAGATACGCAGTATTTT
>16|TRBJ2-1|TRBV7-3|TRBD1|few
CASSFTQGQGEGEQFF
TGTGCCAGCAGCTTTACCCAGGGACAGGGTGAGGGTGAGCAGTTCTTC
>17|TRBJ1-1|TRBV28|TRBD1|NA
CASSLSPGTGSNTEAFF
TGTGCCAGCAGCCTTAGTCCCGGGACAGGGTCGAACACTGAAGCTTTCTTT
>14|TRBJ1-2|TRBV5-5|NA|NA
CASSLLTRDYGYTF
TGTGCCAGCAGCTTGTTGACTAGGGACTATGGCTACACCTTC
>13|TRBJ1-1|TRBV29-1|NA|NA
CSVEGHRNTEAFF
TGCAGCGTCGAGGGACATCGGAACACTGAAGCTTTCTTT
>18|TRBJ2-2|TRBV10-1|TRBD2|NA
CASSESGLAGVGTGELFF
TGCGCCAGCAGTGAGTCGGGGCTAGCGGGAGTTGGCACCGGGGAGCTGTTTTTT
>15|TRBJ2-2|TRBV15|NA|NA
CATSRGPHNTGELFF
TGTGCCACCAGCAGAGGCCCCCATAACACCGGGGAGCTGTTTTTT
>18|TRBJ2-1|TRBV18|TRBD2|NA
CASSPTTSRAGYYNEQFF
TGTGCCAGCTCACCAACAACATCCAGAGCGGGATACTACAATGAGCAGTTCTTC
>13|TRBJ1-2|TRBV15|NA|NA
CATSRGRAEGYTF
TGTGCCACCAGCAGAGGTAGGGCCGAGGGCTACACCTTC
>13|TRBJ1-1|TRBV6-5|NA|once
CASSRSTSTEAFF
TGTGCCAGCAGCCGATCGACTTCCACTGAAGCTTTCTTT
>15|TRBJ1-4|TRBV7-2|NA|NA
CASSLSGGTNEKLFF
TGTGCCAGCAGCTTATCGGGGGGGACTAATGAAAAACTGTTTTTT
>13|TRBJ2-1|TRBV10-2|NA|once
CASTLPSYNEQFF
TGCGCCAGCACCCTCCCGTCTTACAATGAGCAGTTCTTC
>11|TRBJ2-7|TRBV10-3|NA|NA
CAISGGPEQYF
TGTGCCATCAGTGGGGGACCGGAGCAGTACTTC
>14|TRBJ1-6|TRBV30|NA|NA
CACRRASNNSPLHF
TGTGCCTGTAGGCGGGCAAGCAATAATTCACCCCTCCACTTT
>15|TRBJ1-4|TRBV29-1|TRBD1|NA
CSVAPNRGVNEKLFF
TGCAGCGTTGCCCCCAACAGGGGCGTTAATGAAAAACTGTTTTTT
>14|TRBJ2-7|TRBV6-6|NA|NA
CASSPGPQRYEQYF
TGTGCCAGCAGCCCTGGTCCCCAGCGTTACGAGCAGTACTTC
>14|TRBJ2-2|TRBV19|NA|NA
CASSIMGLGGELFF
TGTGCCAGTAGTATTATGGGGCTGGGCGGGGAGCTGTTTTTT
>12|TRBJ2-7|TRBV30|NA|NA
CAWSVGGYEQYF
TGTGCCTGGAGTGTTGGTGGTTACGAGCAGTACTTC
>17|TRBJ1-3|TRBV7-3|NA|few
CASSLTGGSLSGNTIYF
TGTGCCAGCAGCTTAACAGGAGGCAGCCTCTCCGGAAACACCATATATTTT
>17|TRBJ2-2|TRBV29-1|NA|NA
CSVEGEGRGANTGELFF
TGCAGCGTTGAAGGCGAGGGTAGGGGCGCGAACACCGGGGAGCTGTTTTTT
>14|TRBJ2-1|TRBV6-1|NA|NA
CASSEGSSYNEQFF
TGTGCCAGCAGTGAAGGTAGCTCCTACAATGAGCAGTTCTTC
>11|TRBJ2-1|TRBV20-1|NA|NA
CSASAVDEQFF
TGCAGTGCTAGTGCAGTTGATGAGCAGTTCTTC
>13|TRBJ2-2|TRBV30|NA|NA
CAWMGRPEGELFF
TGTGCCTGGATGGGGCGCCCAGAGGGGGAGCTGTTTTTT